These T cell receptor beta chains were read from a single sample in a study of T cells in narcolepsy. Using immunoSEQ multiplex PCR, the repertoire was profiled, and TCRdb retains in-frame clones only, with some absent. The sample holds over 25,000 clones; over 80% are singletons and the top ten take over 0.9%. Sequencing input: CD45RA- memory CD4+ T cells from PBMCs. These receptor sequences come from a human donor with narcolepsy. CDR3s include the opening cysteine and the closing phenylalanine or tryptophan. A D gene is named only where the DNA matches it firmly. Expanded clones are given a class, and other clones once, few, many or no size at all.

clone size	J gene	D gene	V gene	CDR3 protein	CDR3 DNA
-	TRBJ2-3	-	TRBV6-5	CASTQADTQYF	TGTGCCAGCACTCAAGCAGATACGCAGTATTTT
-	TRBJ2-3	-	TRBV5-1	CASSLDATVGDTQYF	TGCGCCAGCAGCTTGGATGCGACAGTAGGAGATACGCAGTATTTT
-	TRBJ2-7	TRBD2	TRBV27	CASSSIAGASYEQYF	TGTGCCAGCAGTTCCATAGCGGGGGCCTCCTACGAGCAGTACTTC
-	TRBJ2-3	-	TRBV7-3	CASSLGGHPGTDTQYF	TGTGCCAGCAGCTTAGGGGGCCACCCCGGCACAGATACGCAGTATTTT
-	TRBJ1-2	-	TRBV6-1	CASTGETYGYTF	TGTGCCAGCACAGGGGAGACCTATGGCTACACCTTC
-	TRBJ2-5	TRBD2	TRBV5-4	CASRLAGGETQYF	TGTGCCAGCCGACTAGCGGGAGGAGAGACCCAGTACTTC
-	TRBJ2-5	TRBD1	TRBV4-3	CASSHPPRGFEETQYF	TGCGCCAGCAGCCACCCCCCCAGGGGGTTCGAAGAGACCCAGTACTTC
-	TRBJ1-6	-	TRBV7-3	CASSLWWNSPLHF	TGTGCCAGCAGCTTATGGTGGAATTCACCCCTCCACTTT
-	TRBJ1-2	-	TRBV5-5	CASSYARGVKYGYTF	TGTGCCAGCAGCTACGCGCGTGGGGTGAAGTATGGCTACACCTTC
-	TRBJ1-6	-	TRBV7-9	CASGFEGNSPLHF	TGTGCCAGCGGATTTGAGGGGAATTCACCCCTCCACTTT
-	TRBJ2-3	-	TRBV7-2	CASSLPENTQYF	TGTGCCAGCAGCTTACCAGAAAATACGCAGTATTTT
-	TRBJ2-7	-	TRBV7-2	CASSLAGDYSYEQYF	TGTGCCAGCAGCTTAGCAGGTGACTACTCCTACGAGCAGTACTTC
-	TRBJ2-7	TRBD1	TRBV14	CASSQVQGVSYEQYF	TGTGCCAGCAGCCAGGTACAGGGGGTCTCCTACGAGCAGTACTTC
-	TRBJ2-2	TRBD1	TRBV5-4	CASTPSDRGNTGELFF	TGTGCCAGCACCCCCTCGGACAGGGGTAACACCGGGGAGCTGTTTTTT
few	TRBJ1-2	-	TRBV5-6	CASASAGVNYGYTF	TGTGCCAGCGCGAGTGCAGGGGTGAACTATGGCTACACCTTC
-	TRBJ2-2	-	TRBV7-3	CASRGHLDGGELFF	TGTGCCAGCAGGGGACACCTTGACGGCGGGGAGCTGTTTTTT
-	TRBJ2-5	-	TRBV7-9	CASSLPRDVQTQYF	TGTGCCAGCAGCTTACCCAGGGACGTACAGACCCAGTACTTC
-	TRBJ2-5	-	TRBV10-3	CAISPGPQETQYF	TGTGCCATCAGTCCGGGACCGCAAGAGACCCAGTACTTC
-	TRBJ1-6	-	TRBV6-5	CASSSGGVNSPLHF	TGTGCCAGCAGTTCGGGGGGCGTTAATTCACCCCTCCACTTT
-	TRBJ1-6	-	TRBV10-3	CATNLNGPNSPLHF	TGTGCCACTAATTTAAATGGGCCGAATTCACCCCTCCACTTT
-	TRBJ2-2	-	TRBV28	CASKVDNTGELFF	TGTGCCAGCAAAGTCGACAACACCGGGGAGCTGTTTTTT
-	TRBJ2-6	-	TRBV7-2	CASSLGGGHLSGANVLTF	TGTGCCAGCAGTCTCGGGGGAGGACACCTCTCTGGGGCCAACGTCCTGACTTTC
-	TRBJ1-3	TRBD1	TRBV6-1	CASSEQGARGNTIYF	TGTGCCAGCAGTGAACAGGGGGCAAGGGGAAACACCATATATTTT
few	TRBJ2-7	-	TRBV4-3	CASSQSGSYEQYF	TGCGCCAGCAGCCAAAGCGGCTCCTACGAGCAGTACTTC
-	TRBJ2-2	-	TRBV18	CASSPYSETYTGELFF	TGTGCCAGCTCACCATATTCCGAAACTTACACCGGGGAGCTGTTTTTT
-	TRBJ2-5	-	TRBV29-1	CSVGGVLQETQYF	TGCAGCGTTGGGGGGGTCCTACAAGAGACCCAGTACTTC
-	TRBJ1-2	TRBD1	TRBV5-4	CASSAGQGTYGYTF	TGTGCCAGCAGCGCGGGACAGGGGACCTATGGCTACACCTTC
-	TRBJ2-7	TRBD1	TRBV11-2	CASSFGTATYYEQYF	TGTGCCAGCAGCTTCGGGACAGCGACCTATTACGAGCAGTACTTC